The 10 T cell receptor beta chains below all came from one sample that was sequenced in a study of T cells after yellow fever vaccination. TCRdb passed the 5' RACE reads through MiXCR, listing each CDR3 protein once. Here the sample spans 300,000 to 400,000 distinct CDR3 sequences, roughly 8.4% being singletons. The sequencing used PBMCs, collected about 41 days after the first yellow fever vaccination. These receptors came from a man between 18 and 29 years old who received the YFV17D yellow fever vaccine.

This clonotype was seen only once. This chain joins TRBV10-3 and TRBJ2-3; 9 bases line up with TRBD2. Germline loops: CDR1 ENHRY, CDR2 SYGVKD. CDR3 length: 15 amino acids. The trim removed 8 bases at V and 4 bases at J, leaving 10 bases unmatched. CDR3: CAISSSGGSPDTQYF. The CDR3 DNA reads TGTGCCATCTCCTCCAGCGGGGGGTCGCCAGATACGCAGTATTTT.

This clonotype was observed at least ten times. V and J are TRBV3-1 and TRBJ1-6; D gene ambiguous. The CDR3 consists of 14 residues. The germline V gene encodes CDR1 LGHDT and CDR2 YNNKEL (reference sequence). The V gene lost 1 base and the J gene lost 7 bases, with 8 bases spanning the gap. CDR3 loop: CASSQGLWNSPLHF. CDR3 in DNA: TGTGCCAGCAGCCAAGGACTGTGGAATTCACCCCTCCACTTT. Full variable domain (missing parts from reference TRBV3-1 and TRBJ1-6): DTAVSQTPKYLVTQMGNDKSIKCEQNLGHDTMYWYKQDSKKFLKIMFSYNNKELIINETVPNRFSPKSPDKAHLNLHINSLELGDSAVYFCASSQGLWNSPLHFGNGTRLTVT.

This clonotype was seen a few times. This sequence joins TRBV27 and TRBJ2-2, with D uncertain. The CDR3 has 13 amino acids. Deletions cut 1 base from V and 6 bases from J, with 6 bases between. Germline values: CDR1 MNHEY, CDR2 SMNVEV (reference sequence). The CDR3 region has the DNA TGTGCCAGCAGTTTATTGATCCCCGGGGAGCTGTTTTTT. Residues: CASSLLIPGELFF.

This clonotype was counted a few times. The V gene is TRBV12-3 or TRBV12-4, the J gene TRBJ1-2; D possibly corresponds to TRBD1 (5 bases). There are 15 residues in the CDR3. V lost 7 bases to trimming and J lost 4 bases, with 19 bases between them. For the CDR3, the DNA is TGTGCCAGCACTCGAACGTCGGGGGGTCCCTATGGCTACACCTTC. This encodes CASTRTSGGPYGYTF.

This chain links TRBV7-9 with TRBJ1-4; weak D call: TRBD1 (5 bases). CDR3 size: 13 residues. Trimming shortened V by 6 bases and J by 8 bases, and 13 bases separated the two germline ends. Germline V gene lookup returns CDR1 SEHNR and CDR2 FQNEAQ (reference sequence). CDR3 nucleotide sequence: TGTGCCAGCAGTGTCGGGGGGGACGAAAAACTGTTTTTT. Translating it yields CASSVGGDEKLFF.

This clonotype was observed a handful of times. The genes are TRBV6-2 or TRBV6-3 and TRBJ2-1, with 12 positions matching TRBD2. Trimming took 5 bases from V and 0 from J; bases not matched to a gene: 11. The CDR3 runs 19 residues. The V gene's germline CDR1 is MNHEY and CDR2 SVGEGT. CDR3 protein: CASSPLAGGRLSSYNEQFF. As DNA, the CDR3 is TGTGCCAGCAGTCCACTAGCGGGGGGCCGGTTAAGCTCCTACAATGAGCAGTTCTTC.

The V gene is TRBV9, the J gene TRBJ2-5; perhaps TRBD2 as D (6 bases). Germline V lookup: CDR1 SGDLS, CDR2 YYNGEE. Between the trimmed V and J ends, which lost 1 base and 4 bases, there was a span of 23 bases. The CDR3 contains 18 residues. The CDR3 reads CASSVQTATAGRGETQYF. In DNA, the CDR3 is TGTGCCAGCAGCGTACAAACAGCTACGGCGGGGCGGGGAGAGACCCAGTACTTC.

The chain is built from TRBV27 and TRBJ2-1, with 8 bases identical to TRBD2. The CDR3 sequence is 16 residues long. The ends lost 0 bases at V and 10 bases at J; junction bases unmatched: 11. CDR1 is MNHEY, CDR2 SMNVEV, per germline (reference sequence). As DNA, the CDR3 is TGTGCCAGCAGTTTATCCCCGCGGGGGGCCTTTCAAGAGCAGTTCTTC. Protein sequence: CASSLSPRGAFQEQFF.

This clonotype was seen more than once but under ten times. The V call is TRBV5-1, the J call TRBJ1-2; TRBD1 matches 8 bases. The CDR3 contains 14 residues. The ends lost 1 base at V and 8 bases at J; junction bases unmatched: 7. The germline V gene has CDR1 SGHRS and CDR2 YFSETQ. The CDR3 spells CASSLPPGGPGYTF. CDR3 nucleotide sequence: TGCGCCAGCAGCTTGCCCCCAGGGGGCCCGGGCTACACCTTC. The full variable domain, its missing parts supplied by reference TRBV5-1 and TRBJ1-2, is KAGVTQTPRYLIKTRGQQVTLSCSPISGHRSVSWYQQTPGQGLQFLFEYFSETQRNKGNFPGRFSGRQFSNSRSEMNVSTLELGDSALYLCASSLPPGGPGYTFGSGTRLTVV.

The CDR3 region has the DNA TGTGCCAGCAGACGGACGGACGGGCAGTGGATGAACACTGAAGCTTTCTTT. Translating it yields CASRRTDGQWMNTEAFF. The genes are TRBV28 and TRBJ1-1; D unresolved. This CDR3 region has 17 residues. The germline gives CDR1 MDHEN, CDR2 SYDVKM. The germline V and J ends were trimmed by 6 bases and 0 bases, with 20 bases remaining between them.